This T cell receptor beta chain was profiled in a study of T cells in localized non-small cell lung cancer. Findings and limits, study-wide: Detection in adjacent lung was observed for a median approximately 53 of the top 100 tumor clones. Investigators sequenced only a single tumor region, leaving heterogeneity possible.

Clones were read by immunoSEQ multiplex PCR, and TCRdb kept only the in-frame ones, dropping some. Of 40,000 or so clones listed, around 86% are singletons. The CDR3 is 13 amino acids. The germline CDR1 and CDR2 sequences are MDHEN and SYDVKM. Between the trimmed V and J ends, which lost 11 bases and 1 base, there was a span of 14 bases. Worth noting for this clone: Its matching antigen is unknown.

The material was peripheral blood, obtained before any cancer treatment. The receptor comes from a man aged 35-75 years with stage I lung adenocarcinoma. The chain carries TRBV28 and TRBJ2-5; D is ambiguous. CDR3 DNA sequence: TGTGCCTACTCGGCGGCAGTCCAAGAGACCCAGTACTTC. The encoded protein is CAYSAAVQETQYF.